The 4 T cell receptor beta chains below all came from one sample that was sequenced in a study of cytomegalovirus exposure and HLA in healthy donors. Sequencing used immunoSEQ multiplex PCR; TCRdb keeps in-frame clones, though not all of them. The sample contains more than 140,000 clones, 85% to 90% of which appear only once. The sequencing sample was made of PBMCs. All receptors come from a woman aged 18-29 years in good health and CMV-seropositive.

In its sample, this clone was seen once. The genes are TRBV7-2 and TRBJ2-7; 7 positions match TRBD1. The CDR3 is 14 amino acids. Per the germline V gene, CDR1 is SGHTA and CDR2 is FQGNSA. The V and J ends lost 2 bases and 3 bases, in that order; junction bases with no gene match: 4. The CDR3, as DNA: TGTGCCAGCAGCTTATGGGGACAGAACTACGAGCAGTACTTC. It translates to CASSLWGQNYEQYF.

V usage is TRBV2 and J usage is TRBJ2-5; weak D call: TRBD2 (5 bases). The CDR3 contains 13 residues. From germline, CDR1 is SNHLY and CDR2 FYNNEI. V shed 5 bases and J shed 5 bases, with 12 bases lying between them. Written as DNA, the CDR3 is TGTGCCAGCAGTAGGCTAGCCAGGGAGACCCAGTACTTC. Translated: CASSRLARETQYF.

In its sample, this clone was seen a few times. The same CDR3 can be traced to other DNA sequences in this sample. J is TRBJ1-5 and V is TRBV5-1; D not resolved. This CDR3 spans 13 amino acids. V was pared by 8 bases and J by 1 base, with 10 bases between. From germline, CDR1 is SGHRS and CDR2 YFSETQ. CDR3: CASREGSNQPQHF. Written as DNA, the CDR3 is TGCGCCAGTCGAGAGGGAAGCAATCAGCCCCAGCATTTT.

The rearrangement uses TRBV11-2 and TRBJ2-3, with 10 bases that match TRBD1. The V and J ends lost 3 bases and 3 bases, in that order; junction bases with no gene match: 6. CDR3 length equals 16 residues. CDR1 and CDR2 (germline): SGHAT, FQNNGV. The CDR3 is CASSLTSGQGTDTQYF. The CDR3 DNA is TGTGCCAGCAGCTTGACTTCGGGACAGGGGACAGATACGCAGTATTTT.